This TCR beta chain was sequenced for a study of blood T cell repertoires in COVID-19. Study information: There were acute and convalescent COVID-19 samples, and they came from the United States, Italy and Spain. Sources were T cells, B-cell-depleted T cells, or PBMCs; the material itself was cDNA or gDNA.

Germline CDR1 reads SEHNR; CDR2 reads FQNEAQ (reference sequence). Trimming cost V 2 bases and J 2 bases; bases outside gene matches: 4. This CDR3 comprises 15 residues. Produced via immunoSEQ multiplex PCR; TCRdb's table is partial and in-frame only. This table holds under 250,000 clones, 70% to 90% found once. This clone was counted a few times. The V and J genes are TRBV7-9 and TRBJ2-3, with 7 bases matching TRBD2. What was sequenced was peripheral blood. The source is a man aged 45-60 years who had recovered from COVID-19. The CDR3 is CASSLTSAATDTQYF. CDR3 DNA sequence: TGTGCCAGCAGCTTAACTAGCGCCGCCACAGATACGCAGTATTTT.